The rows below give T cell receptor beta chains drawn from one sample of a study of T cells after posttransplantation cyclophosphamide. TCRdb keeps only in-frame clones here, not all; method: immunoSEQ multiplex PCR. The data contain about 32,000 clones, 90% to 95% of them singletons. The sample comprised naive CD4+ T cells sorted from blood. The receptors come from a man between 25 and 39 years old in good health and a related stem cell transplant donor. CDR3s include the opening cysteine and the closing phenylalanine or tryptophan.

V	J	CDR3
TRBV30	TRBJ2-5	CAWSDPKRGVGETQYF
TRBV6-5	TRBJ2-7	CASRRGGVYEQYF
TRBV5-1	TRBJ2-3	CASSLSDSNIDTQYF
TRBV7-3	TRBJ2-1	CASGTLVFAGVSVGEQFF
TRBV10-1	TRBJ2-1	CASSGAGVNEQFF
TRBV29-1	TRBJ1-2	CSVEGRENGYTF
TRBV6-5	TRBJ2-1	CASSYSGNHNEQFF
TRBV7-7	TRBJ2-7	CASSLAGQGIHEQYF
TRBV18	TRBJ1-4	CASSPLTGGTNEKLFF
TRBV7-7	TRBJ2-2	CASSFSGTQNTGELFF
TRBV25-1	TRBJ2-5	CASSAPGGQGRTQYF
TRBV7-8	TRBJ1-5	CASSWGQSNQPQHF
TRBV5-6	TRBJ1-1	CASSLYWQQNTEAFF
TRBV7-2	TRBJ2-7	CASSLASRTATYSYEQYF
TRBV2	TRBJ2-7	CASSTGVNSYEQYF
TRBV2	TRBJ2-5	CASSESLRSAGTQYF
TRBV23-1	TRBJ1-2	CASSQADSNYGYTF
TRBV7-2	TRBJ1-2	CASSLTVSGRFYYGYTF
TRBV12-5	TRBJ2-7	CASGLGGHYEQYF
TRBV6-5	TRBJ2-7	CASSRGQGVYEQYF
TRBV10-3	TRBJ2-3	CAISESGRDVFTDTQYF
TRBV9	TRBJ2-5	CASSPGTSRGPQETQYF
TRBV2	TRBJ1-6	CASILDRGRTYNSPLHF
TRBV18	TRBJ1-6	CASSYQEGNSPLHF
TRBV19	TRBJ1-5	CASSIISGTRNQPQHF
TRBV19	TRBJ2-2	CASSQGAGELFF
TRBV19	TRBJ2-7	CASSAPGDLHEQYF
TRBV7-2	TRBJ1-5	CASSSGQGVGVNQPQHF
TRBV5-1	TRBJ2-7	CASTPGGADEQYF
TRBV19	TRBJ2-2	CASEGTAIADHTGELFF
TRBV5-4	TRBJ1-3	CASHVGGGHSGNTIYF
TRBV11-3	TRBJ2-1	CASSQGLAQYNEQFF
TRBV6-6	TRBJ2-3	CATLLAGAYTQYF
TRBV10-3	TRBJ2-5	CAISDPGRQETQYF
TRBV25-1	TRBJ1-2	CASSETGVANYGYTF
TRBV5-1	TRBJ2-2	CASSFFTQLAGGLNTGELFF
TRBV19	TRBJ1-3	CASRNYGTDRSGNTIYF
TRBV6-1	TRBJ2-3	CASPVQGANTDTQYF
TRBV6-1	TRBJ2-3	CASLARDTQYF
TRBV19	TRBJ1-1	CASRRYSSGTGGREAFF
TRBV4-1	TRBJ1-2	CASSRKTGGAWGYTF
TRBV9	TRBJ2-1	CASSVHVGGAVYEQFF
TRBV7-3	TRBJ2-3	CASSFFGGLGDTQYF
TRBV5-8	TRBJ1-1	CASSHRGPGEAFF
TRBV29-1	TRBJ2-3	CSVEGTVGDSMSTQYF
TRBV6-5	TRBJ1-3	CASSMTASGNTIYF
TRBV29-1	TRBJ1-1	CSVEDSPAWAFF
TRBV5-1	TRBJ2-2	CASSPYTGELFF
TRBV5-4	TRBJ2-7	CASSQQGAPQYF
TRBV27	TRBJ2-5	CASSRISGGLQETQYF
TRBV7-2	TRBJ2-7	CASSLQGLAGRLGSYEQYF
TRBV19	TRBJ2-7	CASSVRGDEQYF